The 30 T cell receptor beta chains given below trace back to one sample, sequenced in a study of blood T cells in healthy people across ages. A second PCR, run for roughly 7 to 12 cycles, used a sample-barcoded 5' primer plus a J-beta primer mix. TCRdb passed the 5' RACE reads through MiXCR, listing each CDR3 protein once. The sample shows 1,800,000 or so distinct CDR3 sequences, approximately 40% of them seen only once. The sample comprised blood. The receptor source for this set is a human donor in good health.

The chain uses TRBV6-1 and TRBJ2-2, with D unresolved. The CDR3 is 15 residues long. Trimming shortened V by 4 bases and J by 7 bases, and 16 bases separated the two germline ends. Germline assignment: CDR1 MNHNS and CDR2 SASEGT. CDR3 residues: CASSVAQRVIGELFF. The CDR3 bases are TGTGCCAGCAGTGTAGCACAAAGGGTGATCGGGGAGCTGTTTTTT.

The chain couples TRBV6-5 to TRBJ1-1; D is unclear. The CDR3 has 12 amino acids. Germline-derived CDR1 and CDR2 are MNHEY and SVGAGI. V was shortened by 6 bases and J by 6 bases, with 11 bases between the two germline ends. CDR3 amino acids: CASRRVGAEAFF. Here the CDR3 DNA reads TGTGCCAGCAGGCGAGTGGGCGCTGAAGCTTTCTTT.

This clonotype was detected many times. The chain carries TRBV12-3 or TRBV12-4 and TRBJ2-3; no clear D gene. There are 11 residues in the CDR3. V gave up 7 bases and J gave up 5 bases, with 7 bases separating them. CDR3 DNA sequence: TGTGCCAGCACACACGGAGATACGCAGTATTTT. Its protein is CASTHGDTQYF.

This clonotype was seen only a few times. The rearrangement links TRBV10-3 to TRBJ2-1; 10 bases align to TRBD2. Losses at the gene ends were 6 bases for V and 1 base for J; bases not matched to a gene: 12. CDR3 size: 18 residues. Germline V gene lookup returns CDR1 ENHRY and CDR2 SYGVKD. The DNA of the CDR3 is TGTGCCATCAGCGGTTCGTTCATAGCGGGGGGTTCCTACAATGAGCAGTTCTTC. This translates into CAISGSFIAGGSYNEQFF.

The V call is TRBV6-1, the J call TRBJ1-2, with no clear D. Germline CDR1 MNHNS, CDR2 SASEGT. V shed 2 bases and J shed 3 bases, with 4 bases lying between them. The CDR3 is 12 residues long. Written as DNA, the CDR3 is TGTGCCAGCAGTGAAAACCACTATGGCTACACCTTC. It specifies CASSENHYGYTF.

This clonotype was seen a handful of times. The chain joins TRBV20-1 to TRBJ2-1, with 8 nucleotides matching TRBD2. CDR3 length: 14 residues. CDR1 DFQATT and CDR2 SNEGSKA come from the germline V gene (reference sequence). With V trimmed by 3 bases and J by 10 bases, 11 bases remained unmatched. The CDR3 loop reads CSARDPDAGGEQFF. The CDR3 nucleotides are TGCAGTGCTAGGGACCCCGATGCGGGGGGAGAGCAGTTCTTC.

The chain recombines TRBV7-3 with TRBJ2-1, with 9 bases identical to TRBD1. This CDR3 is built from 14 residues. The V gene end was trimmed by 5 bases and the J gene end by 10 bases; junction bases not matched to a gene: 9. Germline V gene sequence: CDR1 SGHTA, CDR2 FQGTGA. This chain's CDR3 is CASSPGTGRVEQFF. CDR3 DNA sequence: TGTGCCAGCAGCCCCGGGACAGGGCGAGTAGAGCAGTTCTTC.

The chain employs TRBV24-1 and TRBJ2-1; a possible D gene is TRBD2 (5 bases). The CDR3 runs 15 residues. V lost 2 bases and J 5 bases, leaving 12 bases between the germline ends. CDR1 is KGHDR and CDR2 is SFDVKD in the germline V gene. In DNA form, the CDR3 reads TGTGCCACCAGTGATTCGGGCGACTACCACAATGAGCAGTTCTTC. Translation: CATSDSGDYHNEQFF.

V gene TRBV9 combines with J gene TRBJ1-3; D is uncertain. The CDR3 sequence is 16 residues long. The germline V and J ends were trimmed by 4 bases and 4 bases, with 18 bases remaining between them. Germline assignment: CDR1 SGDLS and CDR2 YYNGEE. CDR3 DNA sequence: TGTGCCAGCAGCCCGCACAGAGGAGTGGGAGGAAACACCATATATTTT. Translated: CASSPHRGVGGNTIYF.

The chain carries TRBV13 and TRBJ2-7, with a weak D call TRBD2 (6 bases). Germline assignment: CDR1 PRHDT and CDR2 FYEKMQ (reference sequence). The V gene lost 0 bases and the J gene lost 7 bases, with 16 bases spanning the gap. The CDR3 covers 15 residues. CDR3 loop: CASSLGGRGSGEQYF. For the CDR3, the DNA is TGTGCCAGCAGCTTAGGGGGGCGGGGAAGCGGAGAGCAGTACTTC. Complete variable domain (other parts from reference TRBV13 and TRBJ2-7): AAGVIQSPRHLIKEKRETATLKCYPIPRHDTVYWYQQGPGQDPQFLISFYEKMQSDKGSIPDRFSAQQFSDYHSELNMSSLELGDSALYFCASSLGGRGSGEQYFGPGTRLTVT.

This clonotype was seen a handful of times. The J gene is TRBJ1-2, the V gene TRBV6-6, with 11 bases lining up with TRBD1. Per the germline V gene, CDR1 is MNHNY and CDR2 is SVGAGI (reference sequence). Trimming removed 5 bases from V and 2 bases from J; junction bases left unmatched: 4. This CDR3 region has 15 residues. The CDR3 DNA sequence: TGTGCCAGCAGTACACGGACAGGGGGCAACTATGGCTACACCTTC. As protein: CASSTRTGGNYGYTF.

This clonotype was counted a few times. V usage is TRBV20-1 and J usage is TRBJ2-5; 7 positions agree with TRBD2. V trimming: 1 base; J trimming: 4 bases; junction bases outside the gene matches: 6. The CDR3 is made up of 14 amino acids. The V gene's germline CDR1 is DFQATT and CDR2 SNEGSKA (reference sequence). CDR3 DNA sequence: TGCAGTGCTAGAGGGGGAGGGGTGGGAGAGACCCAGTACTTC. This sequence encodes CSARGGGVGETQYF.

This clonotype was observed a handful of times. V gene TRBV4-2 combines with J gene TRBJ2-7, with D maybe TRBD2 (6 bases). Between the trimmed V and J ends, which lost 0 bases and 0 bases, there was a span of 12 bases. Germline lookup yields CDR1 LGHNA and CDR2 YNFKEQ. The length of the CDR3 is 16 residues. The CDR3 sequence is CASSQDIGGLSYEQYF. DNA for the CDR3: TGTGCCAGCAGCCAAGATATCGGAGGGCTCTCCTACGAGCAGTACTTC.

As DNA, the CDR3 is TGTGCCAGCAGTTTAGGGTTCCAAGAGACCCAGTTCTTC. Translation: CASSLGFQETQFF. The J gene is TRBJ2-5, the V gene TRBV27; D unresolved. Near its end, the DNA agrees better with TRBJ2-1, so the J call may be wrong. Germline V lookup: CDR1 MNHEY, CDR2 SMNVEV (reference sequence). The CDR3 has 13 amino acids.

The chain links TRBV5-1 to TRBJ2-7, with D possibly being TRBD2 (5 bases). V lost 0 bases, J lost 3 bases, and 13 bases lay in between. From germline, CDR1 is SGHRS and CDR2 YFSETQ. CDR3 length: 15 residues. The CDR3 reads CASSLAGMGNYEQYF. As DNA, the CDR3 is TGCGCCAGCAGCTTGGCCGGGATGGGAAACTACGAGCAGTACTTC.

The V gene is TRBV7-6, the J gene TRBJ2-4; perhaps TRBD1 as D (5 bases). This CDR3 region has 17 residues. Trimming left V 5 bases short and J 13 bases short, with 30 bases between. Germline CDR1 and CDR2: SGHVS and FNYEAQ. DNA of the CDR3: TGTGCCAGCAGCCCAAGGACGGGCCAGGGATTCCGATCTGCGCAGTACTTC. Translating it yields CASSPRTGQGFRSAQYF.

The chain carries TRBV7-9 and TRBJ2-3; weak D call: TRBD2 (5 bases). Trimming pared 5 bases from V and 3 bases from J, leaving 18 bases between. The CDR3 runs to 16 residues. CDR1 is SEHNR and CDR2 is FQNEAQ in the germline V gene (reference sequence). The CDR3 loop reads CASSTARLKLTDTQYF. The CDR3 DNA sequence: TGTGCCAGCAGCACCGCGCGACTAAAACTTACAGATACGCAGTATTTT.

This clonotype was found a few times. This chain connects TRBV5-1 to TRBJ1-1, with D possibly matching TRBD1 (6 bases). Trimming stripped 2 bases from V and 1 base from J, with 15 bases between. Germline V gene lookup returns CDR1 SGHRS and CDR2 YFSETQ. This CDR3 has 16 residues. This CDR3 reads CASSLLLGTRNTEAFF. The CDR3 nucleotides read TGCGCCAGCAGCTTACTGTTGGGGACAAGGAACACTGAAGCTTTCTTT.

CDR3 in DNA: TGTGCCAGCAGCCCTGGGACAGGGGCCTTCCTCTACCAAGAGACCCAGTACTTC. Protein sequence: CASSPGTGAFLYQETQYF. This sequence joins TRBV7-9 and TRBJ2-5; TRBD1 aligns across 10 bases. This CDR3 has 18 residues. The V gene's germline CDR1 is SEHNR and CDR2 FQNEAQ (reference sequence). With 5 bases clipped from V and 0 bases from J, the junction kept 12 bases outside the gene matches.

As concerns this clonotype: One junction end disagrees with the germline gene, perhaps due to a read error. The chain recombines TRBV4-1 with TRBJ2-3; TRBD1 matches at 8 bases. Per germline, CDR1 MGHRA and CDR2 YSYEKL. The CDR3 runs to 14 residues. CDR3 coding DNA: TGCGCCGGCAGCCAACGACAGGGGTCCGATACGCAGTATTTT. Residues: CAGSQRQGSDTQYF.

The genes are TRBV12-3 or TRBV12-4 and TRBJ1-6; D might be TRBD1 (5 bases). This CDR3 spans 15 amino acids. V lost 0 bases to trimming and J lost 10 bases, with 13 bases between them. Written as DNA, the CDR3 is TGTGCCAGCAGTTTAGCGGGGGTACACGGCTCACCCCTCCACTTT. It is translated as CASSLAGVHGSPLHF.

This clonotype was observed a few times. The genes are TRBV11-3 and TRBJ2-1, with D perhaps TRBD1 or TRBD2 (5 bases each). This CDR3 spans 18 amino acids. Trimming stripped 1 base from V and 8 bases from J, with 24 bases between. Germline loops: CDR1 SGHNT, CDR2 YENEEA. This CDR3 reads CASSLGGWGTPSFDEQFF. The CDR3 bases are TGTGCCAGCAGCTTAGGGGGTTGGGGGACCCCCTCGTTCGATGAGCAGTTCTTC.

This clonotype was counted between two and nine times. The chain couples TRBV12-3 or TRBV12-4 to TRBJ1-2; D is unclear. This CDR3 has 11 amino acids. V was clipped by 0 bases and J by 7 bases, with 3 bases between them. CDR3 DNA: TGTGCCAGCAGTTTAGCTGTTGGCTACACCTTC. It encodes CASSLAVGYTF.

V usage is TRBV20-1 and J usage is TRBJ2-3; TRBD1 aligns across 9 bases. The V gene's germline CDR1 is DFQATT and CDR2 SNEGSKA (reference sequence). V lost 3 bases, J lost 2 bases, and 6 bases stayed unmatched. CDR3 size: 15 residues. The CDR3 DNA reads as TGCAGTGCTAGGGAGACAGGGGGGGACACAGATACGCAGTATTTT. Amino acids: CSARETGGDTDTQYF.

The chain carries TRBV9 and TRBJ2-1; perhaps TRBD2 as D (6 bases). Germline V gene lookup returns CDR1 SGDLS and CDR2 YYNGEE. V lost 0 bases to trimming and J lost 5 bases, with 9 bases between them. The CDR3 totals 14 residues. CDR3: CASSVVAGNNEQFF. DNA of the CDR3: TGTGCCAGCAGCGTAGTTGCGGGAAACAATGAGCAGTTCTTC.

V usage is TRBV27 and J usage is TRBJ2-3; no clear D gene. Germline V gene sequence: CDR1 MNHEY, CDR2 SMNVEV (reference sequence). This CDR3 is 13 amino acids long. V was pared by 0 bases and J by 6 bases, with 7 bases between. CDR3 amino acids: CASSLSTRDTQYF. The CDR3, as DNA: TGTGCCAGCAGTTTATCGACCAGGGATACGCAGTATTTT.

This clonotype was found many times. CDR3 region: CASSAGTGTGPYEQYF. The CDR3 region has the DNA TGTGCCAGCAGTGCAGGCACCGGGACAGGGCCCTACGAGCAGTACTTC. The chain employs TRBV25-1 and TRBJ2-7; 9 bases align to TRBD1. V lost 4 bases and J lost 2; bases outside the gene matches: 9. The CDR3 runs to 16 residues. CDR1 and CDR2 (germline): MGHDK, SYGVNS.

The CDR3 nucleotides are TGTGCCAGCAGCGGGGAACGGACTAATGAAAAACTGTTTTTT. Its protein product is CASSGERTNEKLFF. The chain uses TRBV4-2 and TRBJ1-4; D unclear. Trimming cost V 5 bases and J 2 bases, with 9 bases left between them. Germline V gene lookup returns CDR1 LGHNA and CDR2 YNFKEQ. The CDR3 has 14 residues.

The chain carries TRBV29-1 and TRBJ1-2, with unresolved D. CDR1 SQVTM and CDR2 ANQGSEA come from the germline V gene. The V end lost 7 bases, the J end lost 4 bases, and 16 bases lay between the germline ends. The CDR3 length is 13 residues. The CDR3 nucleotides read TGCAGCGCCGTTAGAGATTTGGCCTATGGCTACACCTTC. Its translation: CSAVRDLAYGYTF. Based on the CDR3 plus reference TRBV29-1 and TRBJ1-2, the full variable domain is SAVISQKPSRDICQRGTSLTIQCQVDSQVTMMFWYRQQPGQSLTLIATANQGSEATYESGFVIDKFPISRPNLTFSTLTVSNMSPEDSSIYLCSAVRDLAYGYTFGSGTRLTVV.

This rearrangement joins TRBV29-1 to TRBJ2-7; TRBD2 might be the D (6 bases). CDR1 is SQVTM and CDR2 is ANQGSEA in the germline V gene. This CDR3 has 16 amino acids. V was clipped by 4 bases and J by 0 bases, with 19 bases between them. CDR3 in amino acids: CSVVGREGLHSYEQYF. The CDR3 DNA is TGCAGCGTTGTGGGGCGGGAAGGGCTCCACTCCTACGAGCAGTACTTC.